The entry below describes one T cell receptor beta chain. Each UMI, carrying a 6-nucleotide sample barcode, came from template switching. For each CDR3 protein, TCRdb gives one entry from its re-call of the 5' RACE reads, without DNA. This sample carries 400,000 or so distinct CDR3 sequences, with 2.4% going to the ten biggest clones. This entry is derived from a study of monozygotic twins with inflammatory bowel disease. This CDR3 spans 14 amino acids. CDR1 and CDR2 (germline): SGHRS, YFSETQ. Sequencing was carried out using blood. The V and J genes are TRBV5-1 and TRBJ2-7. The clonotype originates from a human donor with ulcerative colitis or Crohn's disease, or a healthy co-twin of an affected twin (not recorded which). CDR3 residues: CASSLALGAHEQYF.